The clone carrying this T cell receptor (beta chain) showed up many times. Its antigen remains unknown. These data are taken from a study of T cells in Graves' hyperthyroidism and ophthalmopathy. Germline assignment: CDR1 SGHAT and CDR2 FQNNGV. V was clipped by 4 bases and J by 8 bases, with 21 bases between them. This CDR3 contains 15 residues. Aged 18 to 65, the patients had hyperthyroidism that was newly diagnosed and had lasted under 2 months. Diagnoses used clinical symptoms, serum thyroxine and TRAb, thyroid ultrasound and orbital computed tomography. PBMCs stemmed from under 11 ml fresh peripheral blood. Study-wide results and limits: By a 13 V-J model, ophthalmopathy was set apart from stable hyperthyroidism.

Amplified regions were TCR beta CDR3 sequences from RNA transcripts. The primer set for the first-round RT-PCR of the TCR CDR3 was HTBI. MiXCR, applied by TCRdb to the multiplex PCR reads, yields one record per CDR3 protein. This sample carries a few hundred thousand distinct CDR3 sequences, about 13% of them seen once, and the ten largest clones take around 20%. The receptor comes from a man aged 25-40 years with Graves' hyperthyroidism that later progressed to Graves' ophthalmopathy. This chain uses TRBV11-2 with TRBJ2-7, with no clear D. Sequenced input: blood. CDR3 protein: CASSSRTTPDLQQYF. The CDR3 DNA is TGTGCCAGCAGCTCTAGAACTACGCCGGATCTGCAGCAGTACTTC.